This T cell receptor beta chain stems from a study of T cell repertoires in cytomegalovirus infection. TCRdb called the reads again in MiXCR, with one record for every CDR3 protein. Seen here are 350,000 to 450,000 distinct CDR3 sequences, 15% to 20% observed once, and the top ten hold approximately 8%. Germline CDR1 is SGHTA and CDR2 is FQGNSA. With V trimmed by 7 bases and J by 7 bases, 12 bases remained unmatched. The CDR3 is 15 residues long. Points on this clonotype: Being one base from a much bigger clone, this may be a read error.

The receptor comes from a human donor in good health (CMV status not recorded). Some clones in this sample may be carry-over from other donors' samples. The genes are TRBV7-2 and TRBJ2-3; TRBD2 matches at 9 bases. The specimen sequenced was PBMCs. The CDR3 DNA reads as TGTGCCAGCATCTTTAGACTAGCGGCACTGAATACGCAGTATTTT. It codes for CASIFRLAALNTQYF.